A selection of T cell receptor beta chains follows, all from one sample in a study of OX40 agonist ivuxolimab in advanced cancers. The protocol was immunoSEQ multiplex PCR, while the TCRdb copy is restricted to in-frame clones and leaves out a portion. This sample carries over 50,000 clones, around 82% of them seen once, and the ten largest clones take approximately 4.2%. Source: CD4+ or CD8+ T cells sorted from blood, taken in a trial of the OX40 agonist ivuxolimab. The origin of the receptors is an adult with an advanced solid tumor such as melanoma, head and neck, liver or kidney cancer. CDR3s include the opening cysteine and the closing phenylalanine or tryptophan. D genes are given only for firm matches. Clone size is not always given. Where it is, it says once, few, many or a class for expanded clones.

j_gene | len | abundance | v_gene | d_gene | CDR3aa | CDR3nt
TRBJ1-5 | 17 | . | TRBV23-1 | TRBD1 | CASSSLKPDRGNQPQHF | TGCGCCAGCAGTTCGCTAAAACCCGACAGGGGAAATCAGCCCCAGCATTTT
TRBJ2-4 | 13 | . | TRBV12-2 | . | CASSVSAKNIQYF | TGTGCAAGTAGTGTTAGCGCCAAAAACATTCAGTACTTC
TRBJ2-7 | 16 | . | TRBV4-1 | TRBD2 | CASSQDPSGSSYEQYF | TGCGCCAGCAGCCAAGATCCTAGCGGGAGCTCCTACGAGCAGTACTTC
TRBJ2-7 | 14 | many | TRBV5-4 | TRBD2 | CASSLGGGPYEQYF | TGTGCCAGCAGCTTGGGGGGAGGGCCCTACGAGCAGTACTTC
TRBJ2-1 | 16 | . | TRBV5-1 | TRBD1 | CASSNPQGVDYNEQFF | TGCGCCAGCAGCAACCCACAGGGGGTAGACTACAATGAGCAGTTCTTC
TRBJ2-2 | 11 | . | TRBV19 | . | CASSGPGELFF | TGTGCCAGTAGCGGTCCCGGGGAGCTGTTTTTT
TRBJ2-7 | 12 | . | TRBV11-3 | . | CASSLETYEQYF | TGTGCCAGCAGCTTAGAGACCTACGAGCAGTACTTC
TRBJ2-5 | 14 | once | TRBV10-3 | TRBD2 | CAISVVGGEETQYF | TGTGCCATCAGTGTAGTTGGGGGGGAGGAGACCCAGTACTTC
TRBJ2-7 | 14 | once | TRBV6-4 | TRBD2 | CASSVAGGSYEQYF | TGTGCCAGCAGTGTAGCGGGAGGGTCCTACGAGCAGTACTTC
TRBJ2-5 | 15 | . | TRBV5-4 | . | CASRKDPGLQETQYF | TGTGCCAGCAGGAAAGATCCGGGACTCCAAGAGACCCAGTACTTC
TRBJ2-7 | 13 | . | TRBV28 | . | CGVLGRQPYEQYF | TGTGGAGTTCTCGGGCGGCAGCCCTACGAGCAGTACTTC
TRBJ1-5 | 15 | few | TRBV4-2 | . | CASSAGGTSNQPQHF | TGTGCCAGCAGCGCGGGTGGGACGAGCAATCAGCCCCAGCATTTT
TRBJ1-2 | 15 | . | TRBV28 | . | CASSTVAGSNYGYTF | TGTGCCAGCAGTACCGTCGCTGGATCTAACTATGGCTACACCTTC
TRBJ2-1 | 15 | . | TRBV7-3 | TRBD2 | CASSEALAGVNEQFF | TGTGCCAGCAGTGAGGCACTAGCGGGAGTGAATGAGCAGTTCTTC
TRBJ2-3 | 16 | . | TRBV7-3 | . | CASSLTGIASTDTQYF | TGTGCCAGCAGCCTAACAGGGATCGCTAGCACAGATACGCAGTATTTT
TRBJ2-7 | 17 | . | TRBV2 | TRBD2 | CASSERKGLAGEGEQYF | TGTGCCAGCAGTGAAAGGAAGGGACTAGCGGGAGAGGGGGAGCAGTACTTC
TRBJ1-2 | 15 | once | TRBV6-5 | TRBD1 | CASSGRDRLTYGYTF | TGTGCCAGCAGTGGCCGGGACAGGTTAACCTATGGCTACACCTTC
TRBJ2-5 | 15 | . | TRBV5-4 | TRBD2 | CASSLVSGSTETQYF | TGTGCCAGCAGCTTGGTTAGCGGGAGTACCGAGACCCAGTACTTC
TRBJ1-1 | 12 | . | TRBV10-2 | . | CASSEGITEAFF | TGCGCCAGCAGTGAAGGGATCACTGAAGCTTTCTTT
TRBJ2-1 | 16 | . | TRBV9 | . | CASSVGGGDYFGEQFF | TGTGCCAGCAGCGTAGGGGGAGGTGATTATTTCGGTGAGCAGTTCTTC
TRBJ2-3 | 17 | . | TRBV7-2 | TRBD2 | CASSLGGLAGRTDTQYF | TGTGCCAGCAGCTTAGGGGGACTAGCGGGACGCACAGATACGCAGTATTTT
TRBJ2-7 | 16 | . | TRBV7-9 | . | CASSRGGTLPSYEQYF | TGTGCCAGCAGCCGTGGGGGAACTTTACCTTCCTACGAGCAGTACTTC
TRBJ2-3 | 18 | . | TRBV7-3 | . | CASSLSPWALSSTDTQYF | TGTGCCAGCAGCTTAAGTCCGTGGGCACTTTCGAGCACAGATACGCAGTATTTT
TRBJ2-7 | 17 | . | TRBV10-3 | TRBD2 | CAPVHRPAGAATYEQYF | TGTGCCCCCGTCCACCGACCAGCGGGAGCGGCAACCTACGAGCAGTACTTC
TRBJ2-1 | 14 | . | TRBV4-2 | . | CASSQDGYYNEQFF | TGTGCCAGCAGCCAAGACGGCTACTACAATGAGCAGTTCTTC
TRBJ2-5 | 16 | . | TRBV7-2 | . | CASSLVVSDGDSRRYF | TGTGCCAGCAGCTTAGTGGTGTCTGACGGCGATTCCCGCCGGTACTTC
TRBJ1-4 | 15 | few | TRBV19 | TRBD1 | CASSSRQGANEKLFF | TGTGCCAGTAGTTCAAGACAGGGTGCTAATGAAAAACTGTTTTTT
TRBJ2-2 | 15 | . | TRBV11-2 | . | CASRKSYRNTGELFF | TGTGCCAGCCGCAAATCCTATAGGAACACCGGGGAGCTGTTTTTT
TRBJ2-5 | 13 | . | TRBV7-2 | . | CASTLGAQETQYF | TGTGCCAGCACCCTCGGGGCTCAAGAGACCCAGTACTTC
TRBJ2-2 | 17 | . | TRBV27 | TRBD2 | CASSPSLAGENSGELFF | TGTGCCAGCAGTCCTTCATTAGCGGGAGAAAATAGCGGGGAGCTGTTTTTT
TRBJ2-7 | 17 | . | TRBV27 | TRBD2 | CASNPWGLAGGPSEQYF | TGTGCCAGCAATCCTTGGGGACTAGCGGGAGGGCCCTCCGAGCAGTACTTC
TRBJ1-2 | 16 | . | TRBV4-2 | . | CASSQDRKREEYGYTF | TGTGCCAGCAGCCAAGATCGGAAAAGGGAGGAGTATGGCTACACCTTC
TRBJ2-5 | 15 | once | TRBV5-1 | TRBD1 | CASSLRDSPQKTQYF | TGCGCCAGCAGCTTAAGGGACAGCCCCCAGAAGACCCAGTACTTC
TRBJ2-7 | 15 | . | TRBV7-9 | TRBD2 | CASSPFAGVRYEQYF | TGTGCCAGCAGCCCATTCGCGGGAGTTCGCTACGAGCAGTACTTC
TRBJ2-7 | 16 | . | TRBV5-1 | . | CASSSPPGRITYEQYF | TGCGCCAGCAGCTCGCCCCCGGGACGAATCACCTACGAGCAGTACTTC
TRBJ2-1 | 13 | . | TRBV2 | . | CASIRTEYNEQFF | TGTGCCAGCATTCGGACGGAGTACAATGAGCAGTTCTTC
TRBJ2-7 | 12 | . | TRBV2 | . | CASRKESYEQYF | TGTGCCAGCAGGAAGGAGAGCTACGAGCAGTACTTC
TRBJ2-7 | 14 | . | TRBV19 | TRBD2 | CASRGLAGNYEQYF | TGTGCCAGTAGGGGACTAGCGGGGAACTACGAGCAGTACTTC
TRBJ2-7 | 14 | . | TRBV11-2 | . | CASGGTLSSYEQYF | TGTGCCAGCGGAGGGACACTGTCCTCCTACGAGCAGTACTTC
TRBJ2-4 | 16 | . | TRBV5-4 | . | CASSLEGLLAKNIQYF | TGTGCCAGCAGCCTGGAAGGACTTCTAGCCAAAAACATTCAGTACTTC
TRBJ2-3 | 14 | . | TRBV28 | TRBD2 | CASGLGGSPDTQYF | TGTGCCAGCGGACTGGGCGGGAGCCCAGATACGCAGTATTTT